The TCR beta chain described here comes from a study of persistence of HIV-infected CD4 T cells. The V gene's germline CDR1 is WNHNN and CDR2 SYGVQD (reference sequence). After removal of 6 bases from V and 7 bases from J, the junction contained 3 bases not matched to a gene. This CDR3 has 13 amino acids. A note on this clone: Antigen specificity is unknown.

This was the immunoSEQ version 4 assay in survey mode. TCRdb's table, derived via immunoSEQ multiplex PCR, lists solely in-frame clones and lacks some. Of about 60,000 clones in the sample, roughly 77% were seen once. The stimulus was an HIV-1 Gag 15-mer peptide pool, approximately 0.93 ug/peptide/mL. CD40L/CD69 double-negative CD45RO-high memory CD4+ T cells were collected. The chain has TRBV10-1 and TRBJ2-1; 10 bases are a match to TRBD1. Material: CD4+ T cells sorted from PBMCs after approximately 20-hour stimulation, obtained from a patient who received antiretroviral therapy. The receptor's source is an adult man with HIV who was CMV-seropositive. In DNA form, the CDR3 reads TGCGCCAGCAGCAGGGGACAGGGGAATGAGCAGTTCTTC. This gives the protein CASSRGQGNEQFF.